These 27 T cell receptor beta chains share one sample of origin, sequenced in a study of T cells after yellow fever vaccination. TCRdb used MiXCR to reprocess the 5' RACE reads, holding one entry per CDR3 protein. The sample includes some 130,000 distinct CDR3 sequences, roughly 6.7% of them seen just once. Sequences were derived from CD4+ T cells sorted from PBMCs, sampled 10 days after the yellow fever booster vaccination. These receptors originate from a man aged 30-40 years who received the YFV17D yellow fever vaccine.

This clonotype was seen at least ten times. The chain is built from TRBV10-1 and TRBJ1-5; TRBD1 might be the D (6 bases). The CDR3 has 13 residues. V lost 4 bases, J lost 7 bases, and 11 bases lay in between. From germline, CDR1 is WNHNN and CDR2 SYGVQD (reference sequence). The CDR3 sequence: CASSAGVGQPQHF. The DNA of the CDR3 is TGCGCCAGCAGTGCAGGGGTAGGGCAGCCCCAGCATTTT.

This clonotype was observed many times. V usage is TRBV5-1 and J usage is TRBJ2-1, with D possibly being TRBD2 (6 bases). V was clipped by 2 bases and J by 5 bases, with 17 bases between them. The CDR3 has 16 amino acids. CDR1 and CDR2 from the germline V gene are SGHRS and YFSETQ. In nucleotides, the CDR3 is TGCGCCAGCAGCTTCGGTTACGGGGGAGTTAACAATGAGCAGTTCTTC. Translated: CASSFGYGGVNNEQFF.

This clonotype has more than one count but fewer than ten. The V and J genes are TRBV18 and TRBJ1-2; D is uncertain. Per the germline V gene, CDR1 is KGHSH and CDR2 is LQKENI. V was trimmed by 5 bases and J by 0 bases, leaving 10 bases between them. The CDR3 covers 14 residues. CDR3 nucleotide sequence: TGTGCCAGCTCAAGGACGGCGGCTAACTATGGCTACACCTTC. This sequence encodes CASSRTAANYGYTF.

This clonotype has at least ten counts. V is TRBV7-9 and J is TRBJ2-2; the D is unclear. The CDR3 is 17 residues long. Germline CDR1 is SEHNR and CDR2 is FQNEAQ (reference sequence). Trimming left V 2 bases short and J 3 bases short, with 16 bases between. CDR3 in amino acids: CASSLIVGESDTGELFF. The CDR3, as DNA: TGTGCCAGCAGCTTAATTGTTGGGGAATCGGACACCGGGGAGCTGTTTTTT.

In this sample, this clonotype turned up many times. CDR3 sequence: CASSPTRRGLEQPQHF. CDR3 in DNA: TGTGCCAGCAGTCCAACCCGAAGGGGCTTAGAACAGCCCCAGCATTTT. This sequence joins TRBV6-5 and TRBJ1-5, with D possibly TRBD1 on 5 matching bases. There are 16 residues in the CDR3. The V end was cut by 5 bases, the J end by 7 bases, with 21 bases between. The germline V gene has CDR1 MNHEY and CDR2 SVGAGI.

This clonotype was picked up many times. V and J are TRBV30 and TRBJ2-7; D possibly matches TRBD1 or TRBD2 (5 bases each). V was pared by 4 bases and J by 8 bases, with 9 bases between. Germline V gene sequence: CDR1 GTSNPN, CDR2 SVGIG (reference sequence). The CDR3 has 10 amino acids. The CDR3 DNA follows: TGTGCCTGGATGAGGGACCAGCAGTACTTC. Translation gives CAWMRDQQYF.

This clonotype was seen many times. The chain uses TRBV7-9 and TRBJ2-7; D perhaps matches TRBD1 (5 bases). The germline gives CDR1 SEHNR, CDR2 FQNEAQ (reference sequence). The V end was cut by 4 bases, the J end by 0 bases, with 10 bases between. CDR3 length: 14 residues. CDR3 in amino acids: CASSSSTVSYEQYF. CDR3 nucleotides: TGTGCCAGCAGCTCCTCGACAGTCTCCTACGAGCAGTACTTC. The complete variable domain, with remaining parts taken from reference TRBV7-9 and TRBJ2-7, reads DTGVSQNPRHKITKRGQNVTFRCDPISEHNRLYWYRQTLGQGPEFLTYFQNEAQLEKSRLLSDRFSAERPKGSFSTLEIQRTEQGDSAMYLCASSSSTVSYEQYFGPGTRLTVT.

In this sample, this clonotype turned up many times. The rearrangement uses TRBV5-1 and TRBJ2-3; D perhaps matches TRBD1 (5 bases). There are 16 residues in the CDR3. V gave up 1 base and J gave up 0 bases, with 12 bases separating them. Germline-derived CDR1 and CDR2 are SGHRS and YFSETQ. CDR3 sequence: CASSLKTDTSTDTQYF. The CDR3 nucleotides read TGCGCCAGCAGCTTGAAGACGGACACTAGCACAGATACGCAGTATTTT.

This clonotype showed up just a few times. The V call is TRBV7-6, the J call TRBJ2-2; 7 bases match TRBD1. The V and J ends lost 0 bases and 6 bases, in that order; junction bases with no gene match: 7. The germline V gene encodes CDR1 SGHVS and CDR2 FNYEAQ. The CDR3 has 16 residues. CDR3 coding DNA: TGTGCCAGCAGCTTAGCGACAGGGTTTTCGGCCGGGGAGCTGTTTTTT. As protein: CASSLATGFSAGELFF.

There are many counts of this clonotype. The gene calls are TRBV18 and TRBJ1-1; weak D call: TRBD1 (5 bases). V was pared by 1 base and J by 3 bases, with 9 bases between. Germline values: CDR1 KGHSH, CDR2 LQKENI. The CDR3 covers 14 residues. As DNA, the CDR3 is TGTGCCAGCTCACCACAGGGGATGGACACTGAAGCTTTCTTT. As protein: CASSPQGMDTEAFF.

In this sample, this clonotype turned up a few times. This sequence joins TRBV20-1 and TRBJ2-4, with D uncertain. Germline CDR1 DFQATT, CDR2 SNEGSKA (reference sequence). V was cut by 3 bases and J by 0 bases, with 12 bases left in between. CDR3 length equals 15 residues. This CDR3 is CSASDIGIAKNIQYF. The CDR3 nucleotides read TGCAGTGCTAGCGATATCGGTATAGCCAAAAACATTCAGTACTTC.

This clonotype was counted at least ten times. The genes are TRBV5-1 and TRBJ2-3; D is undetermined. Trimming stripped 6 bases from V and 2 bases from J, with 10 bases between. There are 13 residues in the CDR3. Germline V gives CDR1 SGHRS, CDR2 YFSETQ. CDR3 bases: TGCGCCAGCAACCAACCCTCCACAGATACGCAGTATTTT. Translation gives CASNQPSTDTQYF.

This clonotype appeared many times. The J gene is TRBJ2-1, the V gene TRBV7-2; D may be TRBD2 (6 bases). Germline V gives CDR1 SGHTA, CDR2 FQGNSA. V was trimmed by 5 bases and J by 1 base, leaving 12 bases between them. This CDR3 contains 15 residues. The DNA for the CDR3 is TGTGCCAGCAGCGAATCGCGGGGTTCCTACAATGAGCAGTTCTTC. It translates to CASSESRGSYNEQFF.

This clonotype was found many times. The gene calls are TRBV20-1 and TRBJ2-1; the D gene is possibly TRBD2 (6 bases). Germline lookup yields CDR1 DFQATT and CDR2 SNEGSKA (reference sequence). V was clipped by 3 bases and J by 6 bases, with 9 bases between them. CDR3 length: 12 residues. DNA for the CDR3: TGCAGTGCTAGCGGGAGAATCAATGAGCAGTTCTTC. Its protein product is CSASGRINEQFF.

This clonotype was counted between two and nine times. V and J are TRBV4-3 and TRBJ2-1; 9 positions agree with TRBD2. Germline CDR1 is LGHNA and CDR2 is YSLEER. V shed 0 bases and J 16 bases; nucleotides not matched to a gene: 7. The CDR3 is 13 amino acids. Here the CDR3 reads CASSQDLREGRFF. The CDR3 DNA sequence: TGCGCCAGCAGCCAAGATTTGCGGGAGGGCCGCTTCTTC.

This clonotype appeared many times. CDR3 nucleotide sequence: TGTGCCAGCAGTTTTCGTCCGGGGAGAGATACGCAGTATTTT. Translation gives CASSFRPGRDTQYF. V gene TRBV27 combines with J gene TRBJ2-3, with a tentative D call TRBD2 (5 bases). The V and J ends lost 3 bases and 5 bases respectively, with 12 bases between them. Looked up from germline, CDR1 is MNHEY and CDR2 is SMNVEV (reference sequence). This CDR3 has 14 amino acids.

This clonotype was detected many times. The chain carries TRBV15 and TRBJ2-1; D might be TRBD1 (6 bases). The V gene's germline CDR1 is LNHNV and CDR2 YYDKDF (reference sequence). V lost 3 bases, J lost 6 bases, and 15 bases lay in between. The CDR3 is 15 amino acids. In nucleotides, the CDR3 is TGTGCCACCAGCAGGTCCAGACAGGCGCCCAATGAGCAGTTCTTC. This gives the protein CATSRSRQAPNEQFF.

This chain connects TRBV20-1 to TRBJ2-2; TRBD2 agrees at 7 bases. The V gene's germline CDR1 is DFQATT and CDR2 SNEGSKA (reference sequence). J gave up 5 bases and V 5 bases, and 14 bases lay outside the gene matches. This CDR3 is 16 amino acids long. CDR3 coding DNA: TGCAGTGCTCGGGACCCGACCACCGGGGGGACCGGGGAGCTGTTTTTT. It yields the protein CSARDPTTGGTGELFF.

This clonotype was observed many times. The V call is TRBV20-1, the J call TRBJ2-7; 10 nucleotides line up with TRBD2. With V trimmed by 7 bases and J by 3 bases, 3 bases remained unmatched. Germline CDR1 reads DFQATT; CDR2 reads SNEGSKA (reference sequence). The CDR3 contains 12 residues. The CDR3 DNA reads as TGCAGTGGGGCTAGCGGGAGCTACGAGCAGTACTTC. Amino acids: CSGASGSYEQYF.

The rearrangement uses TRBV9 and TRBJ1-2; D is perhaps TRBD1 (5 bases). V lost 3 bases, J lost 11 bases, and 8 bases lay in between. The CDR3 runs to 10 residues. CDR1 is SGDLS and CDR2 is YYNGEE in the germline V gene. CDR3 DNA sequence: TGTGCCAGCAGCGGCCGGGGGTACACCTTC. Translating it yields CASSGRGYTF.

J is TRBJ1-5 and V is TRBV12-3 or TRBV12-4; a weak D match, TRBD1 (6 bases). Trimming cost V 3 bases and J 7 bases, with 10 bases left between them. The length of the CDR3 is 13 residues. For the CDR3, the DNA is TGTGCCAGCAGTTTCAAGGGGGTCCAGCCCCAGCATTTT. It encodes CASSFKGVQPQHF.

The table lists this clonotype with many counts. V usage is TRBV7-6 and J usage is TRBJ2-3; 8 nucleotides align to TRBD2. The J segment lost 2 bases and the V segment lost 2 bases, leaving 3 bases of the junction unmatched. Germline V gives CDR1 SGHVS, CDR2 FNYEAQ. This CDR3 spans 15 amino acids. The chain's CDR3 is CASSLTSGLTDTQYF. CDR3 sequence (DNA): TGTGCCAGCAGCTTAACTAGCGGCCTCACAGATACGCAGTATTTT.

This clonotype was recorded a few times. The CDR3 bases are TGCAGTGCAGGACGACAGGGCCAAGAGACCCAGTACTTC. It translates to CSAGRQGQETQYF. The genes are TRBV20-1 and TRBJ2-5, with TRBD1 matching over 7 bases. CDR1 and CDR2 (germline): DFQATT, SNEGSKA (reference sequence). This CDR3 comprises 13 residues. V lost 6 bases and J lost 1; bases outside the gene matches: 5.

The sample holds many counts of this clonotype. V and J are TRBV18 and TRBJ2-7, with a tentative D call TRBD1 (5 bases). The germline V and J ends were trimmed by 6 bases and 3 bases, with 15 bases remaining between them. This CDR3 has 14 residues. Germline V gene lookup returns CDR1 KGHSH and CDR2 LQKENI. CDR3 in DNA: TGTGCCAGCTCTCCTCAGGGTGTAGGCTACGAGCAGTACTTC. Its protein product is CASSPQGVGYEQYF.

This clonotype was recorded many times. This CDR3 is CASSLWRSSYEQYF. DNA for the CDR3: TGTGCCAGCAGCTTATGGCGGAGCTCCTACGAGCAGTACTTC. V and J are TRBV5-6 and TRBJ2-7; D is ambiguous. The CDR3 is 14 residues long. CDR1 SGHDT and CDR2 YYEEEE come from the germline V gene. Trimming took 2 bases from V and 0 from J, leaving 9 bases between them.

This clonotype was picked up many times. The chain carries TRBV6-2 or TRBV6-3 and TRBJ1-5; 7 bases fit TRBD1. Germline assignment: CDR1 MNHEY and CDR2 SVGEGT. The ends lost 6 bases at V and 7 bases at J; junction bases unmatched: 12. The CDR3 loop spans 15 amino acids. The CDR3 is CASSDPGGSWQPQHF. The CDR3 DNA reads as TGTGCCAGCAGCGACCCAGGGGGGTCTTGGCAGCCCCAGCATTTT.

This clonotype appeared many times. The CDR3 loop is CASSNSGTAWEQFF. CDR3 nucleotides: TGTGCCAGCAGTAATAGCGGGACAGCTTGGGAGCAGTTCTTC. The gene calls are TRBV7-2 and TRBJ2-1, with D perhaps TRBD2 (8 bases). From germline, CDR1 is SGHTA and CDR2 FQGNSA. Trimming left V 6 bases short and J 10 bases short, with 19 bases between. The CDR3 contains 14 residues.